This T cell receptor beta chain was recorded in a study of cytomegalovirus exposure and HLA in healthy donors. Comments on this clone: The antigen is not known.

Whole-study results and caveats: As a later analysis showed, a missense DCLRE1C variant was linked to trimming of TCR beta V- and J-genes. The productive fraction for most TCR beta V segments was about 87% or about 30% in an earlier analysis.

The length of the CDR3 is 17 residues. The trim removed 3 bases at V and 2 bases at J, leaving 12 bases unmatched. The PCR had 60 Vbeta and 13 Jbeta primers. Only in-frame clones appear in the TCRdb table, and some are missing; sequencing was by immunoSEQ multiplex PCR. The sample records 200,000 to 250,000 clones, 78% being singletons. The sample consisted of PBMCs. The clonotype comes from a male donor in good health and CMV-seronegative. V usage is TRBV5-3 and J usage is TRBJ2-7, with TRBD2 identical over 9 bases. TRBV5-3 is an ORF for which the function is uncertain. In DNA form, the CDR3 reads TGTGCCAGAAGCTCCCTCCTCGGACTAGCGATCACCTACGAGCAGTACTTC. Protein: CARSSLLGLAITYEQYF.